The text below deals with one T cell receptor (beta chain). What antigen it recognizes has not been identified. No base quality values were provided; no much bigger clone lies one nucleotide off. Patients with a history of autoimmune disease or receiving systemic immunosuppression were excluded from the trial. Peripheral blood for TCR sequencing was collected from all dose cohorts at baseline, on cycle 4 day 1, and on cycle 7 day 1. The samples were taken from a phase I, first-in-human, multicenter, open-label dose-escalation trial of ivuxolimab. Adults with locally advanced or metastatic melanoma, renal cell carcinoma, hepatocellular carcinoma or head and neck squamous cell carcinoma were enrolled in the trial. Before TCR sequencing, CD4+ T cells and CD8+ T cells were sorted from peripheral blood as separate populations. This entry is derived from a study of OX40 agonist ivuxolimab in advanced cancers. With respect to the entire study: Ivuxolimab was an agonistic, fully human IgG2 monoclonal antibody directed against OX40 (CD134), a costimulatory receptor. Intravenous ivuxolimab was administered to patients every 2 weeks at six dose levels: 0.01, 0.1, 0.3, 1.5, 3 and 10 mg/kg. Among the roughly 50 dose-escalation patients, about 19 had hepatocellular carcinoma, approximately 15 melanoma, 9 renal cell carcinoma and 9 head and neck cancer. In the dose-escalation cohort, approximately 80% of patients were male, and the mean age was around 60 years with a range of roughly 23 to 79. Patients were allowed to have had prior anti-PD-1, anti-PD-L1 or anti-CTLA-4 therapy, and 40% to 45% of the dose-escalation patients had been treated with checkpoint inhibitors. Three dose-escalation patients achieved partial responses, one with hepatocellular carcinoma and two with cutaneous melanoma. Peripheral TCRbeta sequencing was intended to test whether TCR sequence diversity was altered and clonal T-cell expansion was caused by ivuxolimab. The paper describes the monotherapy dose-escalation part (N ≈ 50 patients) of the phase I trial of ivuxolimab. Overall study outcomes, separate from this receptor: In the 0.1-3.0 mg/kg groups, partial responders had among the lowest normalized peripheral clonal expansion, particularly in CD8+ T cells. Low levels of normalized T-cell clonal expansion were also seen in some nonresponding patients. At doses from 0.1 to 3.0 mg/kg, clonal expansion was seen in both CD4+ and CD8+ blood T cells between baseline and week 6. Which antigens the clonally expanded peripheral T cells were specific for was not determined. After ivuxolimab, CD8+ T cells had more expanded clones than CD4+ T cells on average.

Genomic DNA was isolated from the sorted cells so that the TCRbeta CDR3 region could be sequenced. The immunoSEQ Assay was used for sequencing of TCRbeta CDR3 regions. Here the immuneACCESS table is served through TCRdb, limited to in-frame sequences with V and J called. Missing clones are a known gap in these copies; in checked studies unresolved V genes cover under half, and the rest lacks a known reason. The sample has 40,000 to 60,000 clones on record, roughly 85% of them singletons. 3.4% of the sample is in the top ten clones. V is clipped by 2 bases and J by 4 bases, and the sequence between their germline boundaries is 15 bases long. From its cysteine to its phenylalanine, the CDR3 spans 15 amino acids. Only the CDR3 portion is preserved as DNA: 45 bases, with reading frame beginning at the first base. As encoded in the germline V gene (reference sequence), CDR1 is MNHNY while CDR2 is SVGAGI.

The sequence was collected from an adult with an advanced solid tumor such as melanoma, head and neck, liver or kidney cancer. This chain is built from TRBV6-6 and TRBJ2-7, with the identity of the D gene unclear. The starting material was CD4+ or CD8+ T cells sorted from blood, obtained in a trial of the OX40 agonist ivuxolimab. Here is the DNA: TGTGCCAGCAGTTACCCCCGGACGGCAGCATACGAGCAGTACTTC. Its protein reads: CASSYPRTAAYEQYF.